A selection of T cell receptor beta chains follows, all from one sample in a study of OX40 agonist ivuxolimab in advanced cancers. Profiling relied on immunoSEQ multiplex PCR, and the TCRdb table lists in-frame clones only, not all of them. The sample includes tens of thousands of clones, about nine tenths seen only once; the top ten take over 0.25%. The sequences come from CD4+ or CD8+ T cells sorted from blood, collected in a trial of the OX40 agonist ivuxolimab. The receptors originated from an adult with an advanced solid tumor such as melanoma, head and neck, liver or kidney cancer. The CDR3 runs from the conserved cysteine through the conserved F or W. D genes are given only for firm matches. Expanded clones get a size class; other rows say once, few or many, or leave the size out.

.,13,TRBV19,TRBJ1-3,.,TGTGCCAGTAGTATAGCCGGACGGACAGCTCTATATTTT,CASSIAGRTALYF
.,16,TRBV5-6,TRBJ2-3,.,TGTGCCAGCAGCTTTGATTGGGGAGGCATCACAGATACGCAGTATTTT,CASSFDWGGITDTQYF
.,16,TRBV5-4,TRBJ2-1,.,TGTGCCAGCAGCTTGGTAGGGGGGGCCTCCTACAATGAGCAGTTCTTC,CASSLVGGASYNEQFF
.,13,TRBV5-1,TRBJ2-7,.,TGCGCCAGCAGCTTGGCCGCGGGCTGGGAGCAGTACTTC,CASSLAAGWEQYF
TRBD2,15,TRBV5-1,TRBJ2-5,once,TGCGCCAGCAAAAGGACTAGCGGGAACCGAGAGACCCAGTACTTC,CASKRTSGNRETQYF
TRBD1,14,TRBV6-6,TRBJ1-1,.,TGTGCCAGCAGTTTGGGACAGATGAGCACTGAAGCTTTCTTT,CASSLGQMSTEAFF
.,12,TRBV6-6,TRBJ1-2,few,TGTGCCAGCAGCCTCACCAAGTATGGCTACACCTTC,CASSLTKYGYTF
.,17,TRBV7-2,TRBJ1-5,.,TGTGCCAGCAGCCTGGGCGGGGCTCTCAGGGAGAATCAGCCCCAGCATTTT,CASSLGGALRENQPQHF
.,11,TRBV7-9,TRBJ2-1,.,TGTGCCAGCAGCCCAGGGGGGGAGCAGTTCTTC,CASSPGGEQFF
.,14,TRBV5-1,TRBJ1-1,.,TGCGCCAGCAGCTTGGCTGACAGGAACACTGAAGCTTTCTTT,CASSLADRNTEAFF
.,14,TRBV18,TRBJ1-4,.,TGTGCCAGCTCCCCGGCGTCAACTAATGAAAAACTGTTTTTT,CASSPASTNEKLFF
TRBD1,14,TRBV6-4,TRBJ2-2,.,TGTGCCAGCAGACTTGACAGGGGAACCGGGGAGCTGTTTTTT,CASRLDRGTGELFF
TRBD1,16,TRBV6-4,TRBJ1-2,once,TGTGCCAGCAGTCCGGACAGGGGCCCCCGGGGGTATGGCTACACCTTC,CASSPDRGPRGYGYTF
TRBD1,16,TRBV28,TRBJ1-3,.,TGTGCCAGCAGTTTCAAAACAGGGGTTAGTGGAAACACCATATATTTT,CASSFKTGVSGNTIYF
.,15,TRBV29-1,TRBJ2-7,.,TGCAGCGTTGAATCCCCCTCGGGCGGGATCTACGAGCAGTACTTC,CSVESPSGGIYEQYF